This T cell receptor (beta chain) was captured in a study of shared clonotypes between healthy human individuals. Data came from immunoSEQ multiplex PCR; TCRdb stores just in-frame clones and leaves some out. This table holds millions of clones, 95% found once. From germline, CDR1 is MNHEY and CDR2 SMNVEV (reference sequence). V shed 7 bases and J shed 6 bases, with 9 bases lying between them. The CDR3 sequence is 12 residues long. The source is a young man in good health. Material: naive CD4+ T cells sorted from blood. Subset described: CD45RA+ positively selected. V and J are TRBV27 and TRBJ2-2; the D is unclear. CDR3 region: CASKQLPGELFF. CDR3 nucleotide sequence: TGTGCCAGCAAACAGTTACCCGGGGAGCTGTTTTTT.